These T cell receptor beta chains were read from a single sample in a study of cytomegalovirus exposure and HLA in healthy donors. This table comes from immunoSEQ multiplex PCR, and its TCRdb copy is limited to in-frame clones, with some not included. Among under 250,000 clones listed, under 95% were seen once. Input material: PBMCs. Every receptor here comes from a woman between 18 and 29 years old in good health and CMV-seronegative. Each CDR3 is given with its conserved first and last residue. The D gene is left open where the match is weak. Not every row has a clone size; where given, it reads once, few, many or a size class.

v_gene: TRBV18
d_gene: TRBD2
j_gene: TRBJ2-1
abundance: -
CDR3nt: TGTGCCAGCTCACCAAGAGCGGGAGGGCCAAATGAGCAGTTCTTC
CDR3aa: CASSPRAGGPNEQFF

v_gene: TRBV5-1
d_gene: TRBD2
j_gene: TRBJ2-2
abundance: -
CDR3nt: TGCGCCAGCAGCTTGTTCCCAGCGGGAGCTTCCGGGGAGCTGTTTTTT
CDR3aa: CASSLFPAGASGELFF

v_gene: TRBV11-2
d_gene: -
j_gene: TRBJ2-7
abundance: -
CDR3nt: TGTGCCAGCAGCCCGGGAACCTACGAGCAGTACTTC
CDR3aa: CASSPGTYEQYF

v_gene: TRBV6-5
d_gene: TRBD1
j_gene: TRBJ1-5
abundance: -
CDR3nt: TGTGCCAGCGGGAACAGGGGAGGCGATCAGCCCCAGCATTTT
CDR3aa: CASGNRGGDQPQHF

v_gene: TRBV7-2
d_gene: -
j_gene: TRBJ1-2
abundance: once
CDR3nt: TGTGCCAGCAGCCCTGTCCTCTATGGCTACACCTTC
CDR3aa: CASSPVLYGYTF

v_gene: TRBV5-6
d_gene: -
j_gene: TRBJ1-2
abundance: -
CDR3nt: TGTGCCAGCAGCCGTGGTCCGGAGTATGGCTACACCTTC
CDR3aa: CASSRGPEYGYTF

v_gene: TRBV27
d_gene: TRBD2
j_gene: TRBJ2-1
abundance: -
CDR3nt: TGTGCCAGCAGTCCACGGCTGGCGGGAGGGGACAATGAGCAGTTCTTC
CDR3aa: CASSPRLAGGDNEQFF

v_gene: TRBV6-4
d_gene: TRBD2
j_gene: TRBJ2-1
abundance: -
CDR3nt: TGTGCCAGCAGTGACCAAGCGGGAACGGGCTATGAGCAGTTCTTC
CDR3aa: CASSDQAGTGYEQFF

v_gene: TRBV11-2
d_gene: TRBD1
j_gene: TRBJ1-1
abundance: -
CDR3nt: TGTGCCAGCAGCGCGCGGGACAGGGTCGTTGAAGCTTTCTTT
CDR3aa: CASSARDRVVEAFF

v_gene: TRBV5-1
d_gene: -
j_gene: TRBJ2-7
abundance: -
CDR3nt: TGCGCCAGCAGCTTGCAAAGGAGGGGCTACGAGCAGTACTTC
CDR3aa: CASSLQRRGYEQYF

v_gene: TRBV28
d_gene: -
j_gene: TRBJ1-4
abundance: -
CDR3nt: TGTGCCAGCGGGAGAGTCGGGGGGGGCCAAGCTAATGAAAAACTGTTTTTT
CDR3aa: CASGRVGGGQANEKLFF

v_gene: TRBV5-1
d_gene: -
j_gene: TRBJ1-4
abundance: -
CDR3nt: TGCGCCAGCAGCTTCGGAGAGAAACTGTTTTTT
CDR3aa: CASSFGEKLFF

v_gene: TRBV15
d_gene: TRBD1
j_gene: TRBJ1-5
abundance: -
CDR3nt: TGTGCCACCAGTACCGACAGGGGGCCCAATCAGCCCCAGCATTTT
CDR3aa: CATSTDRGPNQPQHF

v_gene: TRBV27
d_gene: TRBD2
j_gene: TRBJ2-1
abundance: few
CDR3nt: TGTGCCAGCAGTGCCCGATGGGTTAGCGGGGCTAATGAGCAGTTCTTC
CDR3aa: CASSARWVSGANEQFF

v_gene: TRBV5-1
d_gene: -
j_gene: TRBJ2-3
abundance: once
CDR3nt: TGCGCCAGCAGCTTGGCAATAGCGGTAAATAACACAGATACGCAGTATTTT
CDR3aa: CASSLAIAVNNTDTQYF

v_gene: TRBV11-2
d_gene: TRBD1
j_gene: TRBJ1-1
abundance: -
CDR3nt: TGTGCCAGCAGCTTAACAACCGGGACAGCCATGAACACTGAAGCTTTCTTT
CDR3aa: CASSLTTGTAMNTEAFF

v_gene: TRBV7-6
d_gene: TRBD2
j_gene: TRBJ2-7
abundance: -
CDR3nt: TGTGCCAGCAGCTCCCATAGCGGGGGAGCCTACGAGCAGTACTTC
CDR3aa: CASSSHSGGAYEQYF

v_gene: TRBV5-1
d_gene: TRBD1
j_gene: TRBJ2-1
abundance: once
CDR3nt: TGCGCCAGCAGCTCACCGGGACAGGGAAGCAATGAGCAGTTCTTC
CDR3aa: CASSSPGQGSNEQFF

v_gene: TRBV10-1
d_gene: -
j_gene: TRBJ1-1
abundance: -
CDR3nt: TGCGCCAGCAGTGTACCGAGGGTTGCTGAAGCTTTCTTT
CDR3aa: CASSVPRVAEAFF

v_gene: TRBV11-2
d_gene: -
j_gene: TRBJ1-3
abundance: -
CDR3nt: TGTGCCAGCAGCCATCGTATACAGGGATTGGCTGGAAACACCATATATTTT
CDR3aa: CASSHRIQGLAGNTIYF

v_gene: TRBV28
d_gene: -
j_gene: TRBJ2-1
abundance: -
CDR3nt: TGTGCCAGCAGTTTTTCCCTTAAAAATGAGCAGTTCTTC
CDR3aa: CASSFSLKNEQFF

v_gene: TRBV27
d_gene: TRBD2
j_gene: TRBJ2-7
abundance: -
CDR3nt: TGTGCCAGCAGTTTATCGATAGCGGGAGGCTACGAGCAGTACTTC
CDR3aa: CASSLSIAGGYEQYF

v_gene: TRBV4-1
d_gene: TRBD1
j_gene: TRBJ1-2
abundance: -
CDR3nt: TGCGCCAGCAGCCAACCGGGACAGGGGGCGAACGGCTACACCTTC
CDR3aa: CASSQPGQGANGYTF

v_gene: TRBV12-5
d_gene: TRBD2
j_gene: TRBJ2-7
abundance: -
CDR3nt: TGTGCTAGTGGCCACCCTGGGACTACCTACGAGCAGTACTTC
CDR3aa: CASGHPGTTYEQYF

v_gene: TRBV27
d_gene: -
j_gene: TRBJ2-7
abundance: -
CDR3nt: TGTGCCAGCAGTTCCCAGGTCCGGCCCTACGAGCAGTACTTC
CDR3aa: CASSSQVRPYEQYF

v_gene: TRBV11-2
d_gene: TRBD1
j_gene: TRBJ1-1
abundance: -
CDR3nt: TGTGCCAGCAGCCTTCCGACAGGGGGATACACTGAAGCTTTCTTT
CDR3aa: CASSLPTGGYTEAFF

v_gene: TRBV11-2
d_gene: -
j_gene: TRBJ1-1
abundance: -
CDR3nt: TGTGCCAGCAGCTTTGTTGCGGCTGAAGCTTTCTTT
CDR3aa: CASSFVAAEAFF

v_gene: TRBV6-1
d_gene: TRBD1
j_gene: TRBJ1-1
abundance: -
CDR3nt: TGTGCCAGCAGTGAAGCTTGGGACAGGGGTCTCATGAACACTGAAGCTTTCTTT
CDR3aa: CASSEAWDRGLMNTEAFF

v_gene: TRBV19
d_gene: -
j_gene: TRBJ2-1
abundance: -
CDR3nt: TGTGCCAGTAGCTTAGACGGAACCGGGGATGAGCAGTTCTTC
CDR3aa: CASSLDGTGDEQFF

v_gene: TRBV7-6
d_gene: -
j_gene: TRBJ2-2
abundance: -
CDR3nt: TGTGCCAGCAGCGCTGGAGGATTCACCGGGGAGCTGTTTTTT
CDR3aa: CASSAGGFTGELFF

v_gene: TRBV5-1
d_gene: TRBD1
j_gene: TRBJ2-3
abundance: -
CDR3nt: TGCGCCAGCAGCTTAGACAGGGGGCGGAACACAGATACGCAGTATTTT
CDR3aa: CASSLDRGRNTDTQYF

v_gene: TRBV7-2
d_gene: TRBD1
j_gene: TRBJ2-7
abundance: -
CDR3nt: TGTGCCAGCAGCTTATTTTACAGGGGGCTTTTCAAATGGGACTTC
CDR3aa: CASSLFYRGLFKWDF

v_gene: TRBV11-2
d_gene: -
j_gene: TRBJ1-1
abundance: -
CDR3nt: TGTGCCAGCAGGCCCGGGGGGGTGAACACTGAAGCTTTCTTT
CDR3aa: CASRPGGVNTEAFF